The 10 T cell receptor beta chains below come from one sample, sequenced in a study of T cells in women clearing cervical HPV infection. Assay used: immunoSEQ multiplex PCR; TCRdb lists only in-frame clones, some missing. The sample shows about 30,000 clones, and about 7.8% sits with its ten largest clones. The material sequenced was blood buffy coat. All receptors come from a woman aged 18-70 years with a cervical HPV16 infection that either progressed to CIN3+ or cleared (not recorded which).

The CDR3 DNA, read in part, is TGTGCCAGCAGCCTGGGTTCGACTAATGAAAAA. Its protein product is CASSLGSTNEK. The complete CDR3 reads CASSLGSTNEKLFF. The chain recombines TRBV5-6 with TRBJ1-4; the D is unclear. The read comes to an end 3 residues before the CDR3 does, leaving the germline J gene to fill in the end. CDR3 length: 14 amino acids. V was pared by 4 bases and J by 2 bases, with 9 bases between. CDR1 and CDR2 (germline): SGHDT, YYEEEE.

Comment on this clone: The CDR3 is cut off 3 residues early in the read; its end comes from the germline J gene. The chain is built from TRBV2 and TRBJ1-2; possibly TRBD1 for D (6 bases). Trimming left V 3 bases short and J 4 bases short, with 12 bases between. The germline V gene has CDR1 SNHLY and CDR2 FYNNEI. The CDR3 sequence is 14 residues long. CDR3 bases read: TGTGCCAGCAGTGACAGGGGAGCCGCCTATGGC. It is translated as CASSDRGAAYG. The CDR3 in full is CASSDRGAAYGYTF.

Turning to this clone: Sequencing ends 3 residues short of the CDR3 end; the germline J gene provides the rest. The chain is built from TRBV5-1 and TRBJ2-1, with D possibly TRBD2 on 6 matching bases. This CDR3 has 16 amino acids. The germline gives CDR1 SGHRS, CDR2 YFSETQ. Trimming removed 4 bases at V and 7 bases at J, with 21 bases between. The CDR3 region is CASSRPTGVSGNEQFF. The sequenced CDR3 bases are TGCGCCAGCAGCAGGCCCACGGGGGTCTCAGGTAATGAG.

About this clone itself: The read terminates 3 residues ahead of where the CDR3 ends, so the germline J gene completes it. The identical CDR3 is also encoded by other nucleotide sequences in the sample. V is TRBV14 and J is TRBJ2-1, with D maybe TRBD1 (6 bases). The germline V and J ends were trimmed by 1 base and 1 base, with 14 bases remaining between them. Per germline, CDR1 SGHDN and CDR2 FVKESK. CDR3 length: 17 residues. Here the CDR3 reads CASSQVTGPLSYNEQFF. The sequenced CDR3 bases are TGTGCCAGCAGCCAAGTGACAGGACCTTTATCCTACAATGAG.

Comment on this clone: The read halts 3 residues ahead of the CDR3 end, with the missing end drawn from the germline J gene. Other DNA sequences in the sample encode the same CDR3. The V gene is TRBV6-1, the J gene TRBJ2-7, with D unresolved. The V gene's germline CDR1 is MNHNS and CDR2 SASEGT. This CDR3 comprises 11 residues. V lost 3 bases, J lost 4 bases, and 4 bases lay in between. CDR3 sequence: CASSDLYEQYF. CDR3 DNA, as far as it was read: TGTGCCAGCAGTGACCTATACGAG.

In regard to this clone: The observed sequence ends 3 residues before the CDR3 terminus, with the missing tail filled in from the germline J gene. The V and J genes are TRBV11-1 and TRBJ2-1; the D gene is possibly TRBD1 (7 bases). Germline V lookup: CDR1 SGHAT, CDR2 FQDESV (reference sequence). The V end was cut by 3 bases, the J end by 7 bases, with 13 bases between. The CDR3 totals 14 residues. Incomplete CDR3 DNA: TGTGCCAGCAGCTTTGCAGGGGGGAAGAATGAG. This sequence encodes CASSFAGGKNE. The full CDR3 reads CASSFAGGKNEQFF. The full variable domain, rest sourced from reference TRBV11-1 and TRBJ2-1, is EAEVAQSPRYKITEKSQAVAFWCDPISGHATLYWYRQILGQGPELLVQFQDESVVDDSQLPKDRFSAERLKGVDSTLKIQPAELGDSAMYLCASSFAGGKNEQFFGPGTRLTVL.

The DNA read from the CDR3 is TGTGCCAGCTCTCGGGGACAGGTGAACACTGAA. This gives the protein CASSRGQVNTE. The whole CDR3 sequence reads CASSRGQVNTEAFF. V and J are TRBV9 and TRBJ1-1; 8 bases are a match to TRBD1. The read terminates 3 residues before the CDR3 end, so the remaining end is supplied by the germline J gene. In germline, CDR1 is SGDLS, CDR2 YYNGEE. The junction had 5 bases not matched to a gene; V was cut back by 7 bases and J by 0 bases. The CDR3 loop spans 14 amino acids. The variable domain in full, completed from reference TRBV9 and TRBJ1-1, reads DSGVTQTPKHLITATGQRVTLRCSPRSGDLSVYWYQQSLDQGLQFLIQYYNGEERAKGNILERFSAQQFPDLHSELNLSSLELGDSALYFCASSRGQVNTEAFFGQGTRLTVV.

The CDR3: CSVPRAGIQYF. CDR3 bases read: TGCAGCGTCCCCAGAGCGGGCATT. J is TRBJ2-4 and V is TRBV29-1, with a possible D match to TRBD2 (6 bases). Read data end 3 residues before the CDR3 end; the end is taken from the germline J gene. Germline-derived CDR1 and CDR2 are SQVTM and ANQGSEA. There are 11 residues in the CDR3. V lost 6 bases and J 9 bases, leaving 12 bases between the germline ends. The full variable domain, its missing parts supplied by reference TRBV29-1 and TRBJ2-4, is SAVISQKPSRDICQRGTSLTIQCQVDSQVTMMFWYRQQPGQSLTLIATANQGSEATYESGFVIDKFPISRPNLTFSTLTVSNMSPEDSSIYLCSVPRAGIQYFGAGTRLSVL.

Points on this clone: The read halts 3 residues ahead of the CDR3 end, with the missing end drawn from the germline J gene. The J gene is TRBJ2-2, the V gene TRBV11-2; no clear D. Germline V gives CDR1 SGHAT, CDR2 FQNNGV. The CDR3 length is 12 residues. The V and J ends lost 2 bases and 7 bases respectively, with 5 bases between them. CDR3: CASSLSGGELFF. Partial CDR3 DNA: TGTGCCAGCAGCTTATCGGGCGGGGAG.

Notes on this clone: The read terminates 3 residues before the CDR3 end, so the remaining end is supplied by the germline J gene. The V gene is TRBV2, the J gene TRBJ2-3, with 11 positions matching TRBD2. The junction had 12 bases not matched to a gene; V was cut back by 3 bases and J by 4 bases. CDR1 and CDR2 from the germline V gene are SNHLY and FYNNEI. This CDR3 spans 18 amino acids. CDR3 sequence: CASSDLTSGTVFADTQYF. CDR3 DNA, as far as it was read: TGTGCCAGCAGTGATTTGACTAGCGGGACAGTGTTTGCAGATACG. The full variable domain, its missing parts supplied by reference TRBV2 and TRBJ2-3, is EPEVTQTPSHQVTQMGQEVILRCVPISNHLYFYWYRQILGQKVEFLVSFYNNEISEKSEIFDDQFSVERPDGSNFTLKIRSTKLEDSAMYFCASSDLTSGTVFADTQYFGPGTRLTVL.